The T cell receptor (beta chain) under discussion was sequenced for a study of shared clonotypes between healthy human individuals. Whole-study context: Serving as donors were a couple of women and a few men, whose ages spanned 18 to 49. Study-wide findings and caveats: Naive subsets usually exceeded memory subsets in estimated richness. Roughly 5% of naive CD4 clonotypes were shared across a handful of donors.

Researchers divided each subset's genomic DNA evenly across several immunoSEQ plates. TCRdb's table, derived via immunoSEQ multiplex PCR, lists solely in-frame clones and lacks some. The top ten hold around 0.4% of the sample, which has under 2.5 million clones, just under 95% seen once. Germline values: CDR1 SGHTA, CDR2 FQGNSA. The V and J ends lost 4 bases and 7 bases respectively, with 10 bases between them. The CDR3 length is 13 residues. With regard to this clone: Its antigen is not known.

Material: naive CD4+ T cells from PBMCs. Subset reported: CD45RA+ positively selected. V is TRBV7-2 and J is TRBJ2-2; D remains unclear. This TCR came from a man in his late teens or twenties in good health. Some clones in this sample may be carry-over from other donors' samples. CDR3 loop: CASSSTAVGELFF. In nucleotides, the CDR3 is TGTGCCAGCAGCTCCACCGCTGTCGGGGAGCTGTTTTTT.